This TCR beta chain comes out of a study of Graves' ophthalmopathy and Graves' hyperthyroidism. Overall study findings and caveats: Blood contained most expanded thyroid clonotypes exceeding 0.001 frequency.

Scientists amplified the TCR beta CDR3 regions from RNA transcripts. RT-PCR was first run with HTBI primers, then multiplex PCR in a second round. TCRdb reprocessed the multiplex PCR reads with MiXCR, giving one entry per CDR3 protein. Of more than 1,000,000 distinct CDR3 sequences listed, 35% to 40% are singletons. This clonotype was seen ten or more times. What it binds is not known. Germline V gene data show CDR1 as SGHTA and CDR2 as FQGNSA. This CDR3 comprises 15 residues. V was shortened by 1 base and J by 2 bases, with 11 bases between the two germline ends. The TCR originated in an adult man with Graves' hyperthyroidism. The chain links TRBV7-2 to TRBJ1-2; no definite D call. The sample was peripheral blood or thyroid tissue (not recorded which). The CDR3 spells CASSLGQSSNYGYTF. DNA of the CDR3: TGTGCCAGCAGCTTAGGCCAGAGCTCCAACTATGGCTACACCTTC.